What follows describes a single T cell receptor (beta chain). Its matching antigen is unknown. Per the germline V gene, CDR1 is LNHDA and CDR2 is SQIVND (reference sequence). Between the trimmed V and J ends, which lost 1 base and 2 bases, there was a span of 7 bases. CDR3 length: 14 amino acids. This sample is drawn from a study of T cell responses to AZD1222 COVID-19 vaccine. Sequencing used immunoSEQ multiplex PCR; TCRdb keeps in-frame clones, though not all of them. The sample lists 120,000 or so clones, approximately 90% occurring once. Overall study results and limits: In a largely white British group with more females than males, clonal diversity was possibly underestimated. Rises in breadth and depth of Spike-specific TCRs came after two AZD1222 doses.

The receptor comes from an adult in good health. The V and J genes are TRBV19 and TRBJ2-3; D perhaps matches TRBD2 (5 bases). The source was peripheral blood, collected on day 0 of AZD1222 vaccination. Here the CDR3 DNA reads TGTGCCAGTAGTATAGCCCGGGACACAGATACGCAGTATTTT. Translation: CASSIARDTDTQYF.